This T cell receptor (beta chain) was captured in a study of early T cells in non-severe SARS-CoV-2 infection (dated by TCRdb to about 2021). Study-level background: Because TCR sequencing was done on bulk RNA from unsorted whole blood, the alpha and beta chains could not be paired.

There are many counts of this clonotype. What antigen it recognizes has not been identified. One base away there is no much larger clone; base qualities are not given. This was a case-control study nested in a cohort of healthcare workers in London, UK, who had nasopharyngeal swab PCR tests and blood samples taken every week. Between 23 and 31 March 2020, the week of the UK lockdown, healthcare workers were enrolled and then followed up weekly for as long as 16 weeks. What the work shows at the level of the full study, not this receptor alone: Matching against VDJdb was skewed toward anti-spike CD8 responses, likely underestimated virus-specific expansions, and missed private and CD4 specificities.

Cut back by 1 base and 2 bases, the V and J ends lie 11 bases apart. The CDR3, from cysteine to phenylalanine, totals 15 residues. The kept DNA is CDR3 alone, 45 bases in frame from the first base. Based on the germline V gene (reference sequence), the CDR1 and CDR2 sequences are LGHDT and YNNKEL. Libraries came from 5' RACE. The data were produced on a NextSeq 500. Unique molecular identifiers were attached to individual cDNA molecules in the TCR library protocol so that sequencing error and PCR bias could be corrected. TCR alpha and beta chains were both sequenced, and the abundances of alpha and beta sequences in each sample were closely correlated with each other. Turning to the authors' computational methods: V gene, J gene and CDR3 annotation of TCR sequences was performed with Decombinator V4. Expanded TCRs were defined as changing significantly between any two time points under a Poisson model with p below 0.0001. TCR abundances were normalised to the total number of TCRs sequenced per sample and were expressed as counts per million. MAIT TCRs were defined by TRAV1-2 paired with TRAJ12, TRAJ20 or TRAJ33, and iNKT TCRs by TRAV10 paired with TRAJ18. VDJdb, accessed 1 November 2021, was searched for CMV, EBV and SARS-CoV-2 annotated TCRs, with TCRs annotated for multiple antigens excluded. TCRdb reworked the public reads: Q25 trimming with fastp, MiXCR clone assembly, productive beta chains retained. All rows with the same CDR3 protein become a single entry with the most common DNA and genes. The V and J calls and clone size are TCRdb's, not the authors'. The sample table shows around 35,000 distinct CDR3 sequences, and about 5.7% are seen once. The ten largest clones represent 5% to 5.5% of the sample.

This TCR derives from an adult who was a healthcare worker with PCR-confirmed SARS-CoV-2 infection or an uninfected control (not recorded which). Sequenced input: whole blood. The chain links TRBV3-1 with TRBJ1-2; D gene: possibly TRBD1, on 5 matching bases. In nucleotides, the sequence is TGTGCCAGCAGCCAAGTCGCGGGGGGAAACTATGGCTACACCTTC. The translation is CASSQVAGGNYGYTF.